Listed below are T cell receptor beta chains from one sample, sequenced in a study of regulatory and conventional T cells in RAG deficiency. The repertoire was sequenced with immunoSEQ multiplex PCR; TCRdb's copy has only in-frame clones and lacks some. Of approximately 28,000 clones in the sample, about 95% were seen once. The same sample was also used in a study of regulatory T cells.

Sequences were obtained from CD25- CD4+ T cells sorted from blood. Every receptor here comes from a human donor in good health. CDR3s include the opening cysteine and the closing phenylalanine or tryptophan. D genes are given only for firm matches. Rows give clone size only sometimes, using once, few, many, or a class for an expanded clone.

J	size	D	V	DNA	CDR3
TRBJ1-2	NA	NA	TRBV5-1	TGCGCCAGCAGCCCGGACAGCTCAATCTATGGCTACACCTTC	CASSPDSSIYGYTF
TRBJ2-7	NA	TRBD1	TRBV19	TGTGCCAGTAGCCCGAGGACAGGGGGCATCTACGAGCAGTACTTC	CASSPRTGGIYEQYF
TRBJ1-2	few	NA	TRBV6-5	TGTGCCAGCAGACTTCAGGGAGGCTATGGCTACACCTTC	CASRLQGGYGYTF
TRBJ1-2	NA	NA	TRBV5-6	TGTGCCAGCAGCGACAGATCAACCTATGGCTACACCTTC	CASSDRSTYGYTF
TRBJ2-4	few	NA	TRBV2	TGTGCCAGCAGTACCAACAGGGATGCAATTCAGTACTTC	CASSTNRDAIQYF
TRBJ1-1	NA	NA	TRBV5-4	TGTGCCAGCAGCTTGGTCGGGGAAACTGAAGCTTTCTTT	CASSLVGETEAFF
TRBJ1-6	NA	NA	TRBV6-5	TGTGCCAGCAGGTCAGGGAATTCCCCCCTCCACTTT	CASRSGNSPLHF
TRBJ2-1	NA	TRBD1	TRBV6-5	TGTGCCAGCAGCGCAGACAGGGGGCCATACAATGAGCAGTTCTTC	CASSADRGPYNEQFF
TRBJ1-2	NA	NA	TRBV5-1	TGCGCCAGCAGCTTAGACAACACCTATGGCTACACCTTC	CASSLDNTYGYTF
TRBJ2-1	once	TRBD2	TRBV30	TGTGCCTGGAGTGGTCGGGCATGGGAGCGGGGGAGCAGTGAGCAGTTCTTC	CAWSGRAWERGSSEQFF
TRBJ1-1	once	NA	TRBV11-2	TGTGCCAGCAGCTTAACGAGGAACACTGAAGCTTTCTTT	CASSLTRNTEAFF
TRBJ2-3	NA	TRBD2	TRBV18	TGTGCCAGCTCACCCAACCCTACCCGTCTAGCGGGCGGGACGACGCAGTATTTT	CASSPNPTRLAGGTTQYF
TRBJ2-7	NA	TRBD2	TRBV5-1	TGCGCCAGCGCCCGGGGGGAGGGCTACGAGCAGTACTTC	CASARGEGYEQYF
TRBJ2-1	NA	NA	TRBV5-1	TGCGCCAGCAGCTTGCAGGCCAATTACAATGAGCAGTTCTTC	CASSLQANYNEQFF
TRBJ1-3	NA	TRBD1	TRBV7-9	TGTGCCAGCAGCTTAGAAAGGTTTGAGGGGGCAACAAACACCATATATTTT	CASSLERFEGATNTIYF
TRBJ2-1	NA	NA	TRBV9	TGTGCCAGCAGCGTAGAAGAAGAGGGCCTGAGGTACAATGAGCAGTTCTTC	CASSVEEEGLRYNEQFF
TRBJ1-3	few	TRBD1	TRBV28	TGTGCCAGCAGCTTGGGACAGCGCCGGGACACCATATATTTT	CASSLGQRRDTIYF
TRBJ1-6	NA	TRBD1	TRBV6-5	TGTGCCAGCAGTTCGGAGGGGGCAGGAAATTCACCCCTCCACTTT	CASSSEGAGNSPLHF
TRBJ1-1	once	NA	TRBV5-1	TGCGCCAGCAGCTTGACAGCGAACACTGAAGCTTTCTTT	CASSLTANTEAFF
TRBJ2-7	NA	TRBD1	TRBV6-7	TGTGCCAGCAGTTACCATCCGGACAGGGTATTAGAGCAGTACTTC	CASSYHPDRVLEQYF
TRBJ2-7	NA	NA	TRBV10-1	TGCGCCAGCAGTGAGTACAGGCACTACGAGCAGTACTTC	CASSEYRHYEQYF
TRBJ2-7	NA	NA	TRBV21-1	TGTGCCAGCAGCAAAAATCCGGTCGCTAGCCGAGCCTACGAGCAGTACTTC	CASSKNPVASRAYEQYF
TRBJ2-6	NA	NA	TRBV6-4	TGTGCCAGCAGTGACCCCAGCTCTGGGGCCAACGTCCTGACTTTC	CASSDPSSGANVLTF
TRBJ2-7	NA	NA	TRBV6-5	TGTGCCAGCAGTCGCGACAACTACGAGCAGTACTTC	CASSRDNYEQYF
TRBJ1-6	NA	NA	TRBV18	TGTGCCAGCTCACCACTTCAGGGTTGGAATTCACCCCTCCACTTT	CASSPLQGWNSPLHF
TRBJ1-2	NA	TRBD1	TRBV6-5	TGTGCCAGCAGTTTCGGACAGGCCGGCTACACCTTC	CASSFGQAGYTF
TRBJ1-3	NA	TRBD1	TRBV6-1	TGTGCCAGCGAGGCACAGGGGGGAAACACCATATATTTT	CASEAQGGNTIYF
TRBJ2-7	few	TRBD1	TRBV10-1	TGCGCCAGCAGTGATGACAGGGGCGAGCAGTACTTC	CASSDDRGEQYF
TRBJ1-6	NA	NA	TRBV2	TGTGCCAGCAGTTTCGACAGGTATAATTCACCCCTCCACTTT	CASSFDRYNSPLHF